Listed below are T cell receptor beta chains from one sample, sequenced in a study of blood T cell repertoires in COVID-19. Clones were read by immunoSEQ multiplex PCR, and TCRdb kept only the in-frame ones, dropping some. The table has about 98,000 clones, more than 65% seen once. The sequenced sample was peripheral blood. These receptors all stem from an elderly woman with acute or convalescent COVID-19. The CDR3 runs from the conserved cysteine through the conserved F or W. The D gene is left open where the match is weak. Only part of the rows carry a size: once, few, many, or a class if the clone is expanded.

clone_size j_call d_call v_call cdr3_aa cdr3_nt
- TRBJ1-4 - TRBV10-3 CAIRAESDEKLFF TGTGCCATCCGTGCGGAGAGCGATGAAAAACTGTTTTTT
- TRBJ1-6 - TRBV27 CASSLTGFHNSPLHF TGTGCCAGCAGTTTAACAGGGTTCCATAATTCACCCCTCCACTTT
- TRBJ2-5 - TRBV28 CASRTDPQETQYF TGTGCCAGCAGGACAGACCCCCAAGAGACCCAGTACTTC
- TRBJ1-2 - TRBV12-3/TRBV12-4 CASSSGRSWGYTF TGTGCCAGCAGTTCAGGGCGGTCTTGGGGCTACACCTTC
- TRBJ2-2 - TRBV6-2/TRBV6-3 CASSSQVGGGTGELFF TGTGCCAGCAGTTCCCAGGTGGGAGGAGGCACCGGGGAGCTGTTTTTT
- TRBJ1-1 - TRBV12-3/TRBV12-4 CASTPYGGGAFF TGTGCCAGCACCCCATACGGGGGAGGGGCTTTCTTT
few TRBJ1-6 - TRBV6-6 CASSPAGGDYNSPLHF TGTGCCAGCAGTCCAGCCGGAGGAGACTATAATTCACCCCTCCACTTT
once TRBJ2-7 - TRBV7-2 CASSLRRDKAGEQYF TGTGCCAGCAGCCTTCGCCGGGACAAGGCAGGGGAGCAGTACTTC
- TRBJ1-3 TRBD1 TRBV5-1 CASSPGDSSGNTIYF TGCGCCAGCAGCCCGGGGGACAGCTCTGGAAACACCATATATTTT
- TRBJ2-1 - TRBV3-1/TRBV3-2 CASSQGGGRIYNEQFF TGTGCCAGCAGCCAAGGAGGGGGTAGGATCTACAATGAGCAGTTCTTC
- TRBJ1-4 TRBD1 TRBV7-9 CASSPGGTNEKLFF TGTGCCAGCAGCCCAGGGGGAACTAATGAAAAACTGTTTTTT
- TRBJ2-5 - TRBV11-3 CASSPGTGEETQYF TGTGCCAGCAGCCCGGGGACTGGGGAAGAGACCCAGTACTTC
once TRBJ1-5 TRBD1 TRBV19 CASSIDRKGARQPQHF TGTGCCAGTAGTATAGATCGGAAGGGGGCACGGCAGCCCCAGCATTTT
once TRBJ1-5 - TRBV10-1 CAKGDYQPQHF TGCGCCAAGGGGGATTATCAGCCCCAGCATTTT
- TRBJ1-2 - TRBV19 CASSPSPGQRNYTF TGTGCCAGTAGTCCATCACCGGGACAAAGGAACTACACCTTC
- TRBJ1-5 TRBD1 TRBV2 CASSEGWGQNQPQHF TGTGCCAGCAGTGAAGGTTGGGGACAGAATCAGCCCCAGCATTTT
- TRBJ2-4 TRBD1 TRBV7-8 CASSANTGVGNIQYF TGTGCCAGCAGCGCGAACACAGGGGTGGGAAACATTCAGTACTTC
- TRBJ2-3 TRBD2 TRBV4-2 CASSQEGGGAFTDTQYF TGTGCCAGCAGCCAAGAGGGCGGGGGGGCCTTTACAGATACGCAGTATTTT
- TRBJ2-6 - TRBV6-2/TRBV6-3 CASSYPTKGGLSGANVLTF TGTGCCAGCAGTTACCCGACGAAGGGGGGGCTCTCTGGGGCCAACGTCCTGACTTTC
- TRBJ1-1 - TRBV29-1 CSVDRGTEAFF TGCAGCGTTGACAGGGGCACTGAAGCTTTCTTT
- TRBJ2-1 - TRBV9 CASSVGRAQGDEQFF TGTGCCAGCAGCGTAGGGAGGGCTCAGGGCGATGAGCAGTTCTTC
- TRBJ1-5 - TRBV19 CASSATGERRPQHF TGTGCCAGTAGTGCTACAGGAGAACGTCGGCCCCAGCATTTT
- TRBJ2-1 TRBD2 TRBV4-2 CASSQESPTSGGAHEQFF TGTGCCAGCAGCCAAGAATCCCCGACTAGCGGGGGGGCACATGAGCAGTTCTTC
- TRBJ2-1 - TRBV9 CASSARGDTSYNEQFF TGTGCCAGCAGCGCCCGAGGGGACACCTCCTACAATGAGCAGTTCTTC
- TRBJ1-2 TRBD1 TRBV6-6 CASRIGTGGYGYTF TGTGCCAGCAGGATCGGAACAGGGGGCTATGGCTACACCTTC
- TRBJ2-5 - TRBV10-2 CASSEWRYETQYF TGCGCCAGCAGTGAATGGAGGTACGAGACCCAGTACTTC
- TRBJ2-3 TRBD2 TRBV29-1 CSVTGLAGSDTQYF TGCAGCGTCACGGGACTAGCGGGATCAGATACGCAGTATTTT
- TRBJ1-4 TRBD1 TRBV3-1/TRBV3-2 CASSQDSGGGEKLFF TGTGCCAGCAGCCAAGATTCAGGGGGTGGTGAAAAACTGTTTTTT
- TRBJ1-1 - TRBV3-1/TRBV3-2 CASSQDRVNTEAFF TGTGCCAGCAGCCAAGACAGGGTTAATACTGAAGCTTTCTTT
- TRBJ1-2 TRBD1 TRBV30 CAWSRFAQGQGVKGYTF TGTGCCTGGAGTCGGTTCGCCCAAGGACAGGGGGTAAAGGGCTACACCTTC
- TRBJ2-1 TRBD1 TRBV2 CASRSDRGTYNEQFF TGTGCCAGCAGATCCGACAGGGGTACCTACAATGAGCAGTTCTTC
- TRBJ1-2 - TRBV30 CAWSVGGWDGYTF TGTGCCTGGAGTGTCGGGGGGTGGGACGGCTACACCTTC
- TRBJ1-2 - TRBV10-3 CAISPGLNYGYTF TGTGCCATCAGTCCGGGACTAAACTATGGCTACACCTTC
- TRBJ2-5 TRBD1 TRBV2 CASSSTGLAQYF TGTGCCAGCAGTTCGACAGGGTTGGCCCAGTACTTC
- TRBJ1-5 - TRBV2 CASSERVAGPQPQHF TGTGCCAGCAGTGAAAGGGTGGCAGGGCCTCAGCCCCAGCATTTT
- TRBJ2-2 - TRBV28 CASKLDIGPGELFF TGTGCCAGCAAGCTGGACATAGGGCCGGGGGAGCTGTTTTTT
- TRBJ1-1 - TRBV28 CAIRKGLVTEAFF TGTGCCATCAGAAAGGGGTTGGTCACTGAAGCTTTCTTT
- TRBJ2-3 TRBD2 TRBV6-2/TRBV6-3 CASSYPNSGGTSTDTQYF TGTGCCAGCAGTTACCCGAATAGCGGGGGGACTAGCACAGATACGCAGTATTTT
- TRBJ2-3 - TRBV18 CASSRGHSSTDTQYF TGTGCCAGCTCAAGGGGACATTCTAGCACAGATACGCAGTATTTT
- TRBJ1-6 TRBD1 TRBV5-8 CASSMGQGAKSPLHF TGTGCCAGCAGCATGGGACAGGGGGCGAAATCACCCCTCCACTTT